This passage covers 27 T cell receptor beta chains from one sample sequenced in a study of cytomegalovirus exposure and HLA in healthy donors. PCR involved 60 Vbeta and 13 Jbeta primers. Only in-frame clones appear in the TCRdb table, and some are missing; sequencing was by immunoSEQ multiplex PCR. Of more than 130,000 clones in the sample, 77% were seen once. The sequenced sample was PBMCs. These receptors were collected from a woman aged 45 to 65 in good health and CMV-seronegative.

This chain uses TRBV4-1 with TRBJ1-6; the D is unclear. Deletions cut 0 bases from V and 0 bases from J, with 15 bases between. CDR1 is MGHRA, CDR2 YSYEKL, per germline. The CDR3 length is 19 residues. The CDR3 loop is CASSQDSGKTYSYNSPLHF. The CDR3 nucleotides read TGCGCCAGCAGCCAAGATAGTGGTAAAACCTACTCCTATAATTCACCCCTCCACTTT.

This clone has just a few counts. The rearrangement joins TRBV5-4 to TRBJ2-3; D uncertain. Trimming cost V 7 bases and J 5 bases, with 5 bases left between them. CDR1 and CDR2 from the germline V gene are SGHNT and YYREEE (reference sequence). This CDR3 has 10 amino acids. CDR3 region: CASRGDTQYF. For the CDR3, the DNA is TGTGCCAGCCGCGGAGATACGCAGTATTTT. The full variable domain, rest sourced from reference TRBV5-4 and TRBJ2-3, is ETGVTQSPTHLIKTRGQQVTLRCSSQSGHNTVSWYQQALGQGPQFIFQYYREEENGRGNFPPRFSGLQFPNYSSELNVNALELDDSALYLCASRGDTQYFGPGTRLTVL.

The CDR3 sequence: CASSQLGGNSPLHF. CDR3 in DNA: TGCGCCAGCAGCCAATTAGGGGGTAATTCACCCCTCCACTTT. The gene calls are TRBV4-1 and TRBJ1-6; tentative D call: TRBD1 (6 bases). V lost 2 bases and J lost 6, with 8 bases in between. Germline V gene data show CDR1 as MGHRA and CDR2 as YSYEKL. The CDR3 totals 14 residues.

The V and J genes are TRBV6-6 and TRBJ2-4; TRBD1 agrees at 7 bases. The V and J ends lost 5 bases and 7 bases, in that order; junction bases with no gene match: 8. CDR3 length: 14 residues. CDR1 is MNHNY and CDR2 is SVGAGI in the germline V gene (reference sequence). Here the CDR3 reads CASSNRQGSNIQYF. The CDR3 nucleotides are TGTGCCAGCAGTAACCGACAGGGTAGTAACATTCAGTACTTC.

For the CDR3, the DNA is TGTGCCAGCAGCCCGACAGGGACCGGGGAGCTGTTTTTT. This sequence encodes CASSPTGTGELFF. This sequence joins TRBV14 and TRBJ2-2; the match to TRBD1 covers 7 bases. With 4 bases clipped from V and 5 bases from J, the junction kept 1 base outside the gene matches. The CDR3 extends over 13 amino acids. The germline V gene has CDR1 SGHDN and CDR2 FVKESK.

This clone was counted a single time. The J gene is TRBJ2-7, the V gene TRBV19; D may be TRBD1 (6 bases). The CDR3 has 14 amino acids. V was trimmed by 4 bases and J by 2 bases, leaving 12 bases between them. The germline gives CDR1 LNHDA, CDR2 SQIVND (reference sequence). This CDR3 reads CASSRTGQAYEQYF. CDR3 DNA sequence: TGTGCCAGTAGTAGAACAGGGCAAGCCTACGAGCAGTACTTC.

J is TRBJ2-7 and V is TRBV27; TRBD2 might be the D (6 bases). The germline gives CDR1 MNHEY, CDR2 SMNVEV (reference sequence). This CDR3 is 13 amino acids long. V was shortened by 7 bases and J by 1 base, with 11 bases between the two germline ends. The CDR3: CASTPGGSYEQYF. The CDR3 coding sequence is TGTGCCAGCACCCCTGGGGGGTCCTACGAGCAGTACTTC.

The genes are TRBV28 and TRBJ2-5; 7 bases agree with TRBD1. This CDR3 has 14 amino acids. Germline values: CDR1 MDHEN, CDR2 SYDVKM. J gave up 5 bases and V 2 bases, and 5 bases lay outside the gene matches. CDR3 protein: CASSLEGARETQYF. CDR3 in DNA: TGTGCCAGCAGTTTAGAGGGGGCGCGGGAGACCCAGTACTTC.

This clone has only a few counts. The chain is built from TRBV6-1 and TRBJ2-7; the match to TRBD2 covers 9 bases. The CDR3 is made up of 15 amino acids. V was pared by 5 bases and J by 1 base, with 6 bases of the junction left unmatched. The germline CDR1 and CDR2 sequences are MNHNS and SASEGT. The CDR3 region has the DNA TGTGCCAGCAGTTCCCGACTAGCGGAGTCCTACGAGCAGTACTTC. It is translated as CASSSRLAESYEQYF.

The chain has TRBV6-5 and TRBJ1-2; D remains ambiguous. The V gene lost 0 bases and the J gene lost 9 bases, with 11 bases spanning the gap. Germline CDR1 and CDR2: MNHEY and SVGAGI. This CDR3 has 13 amino acids. For the CDR3, the DNA is TGTGCCAGCAGTTACTCGATGGGCAATCGCTACACCTTC. Amino acids: CASSYSMGNRYTF.

This CDR3 reads CASSYGGGNTDTQYF. The CDR3 DNA reads as TGTGCCAGCAGTTACGGTGGCGGAAACACAGATACGCAGTATTTT. This chain joins TRBV6-6 and TRBJ2-3; D unresolved. CDR3 size: 15 residues. Trimming removed 2 bases from V and 2 bases from J, with 11 bases in between. Germline V gene sequence: CDR1 MNHNY, CDR2 SVGAGI (reference sequence).

The gene calls are TRBV9 and TRBJ1-4, with 9 nucleotides matching TRBD1. CDR1 is SGDLS, CDR2 YYNGEE, per germline. The CDR3 sequence is 16 residues long. V gave up 5 bases and J gave up 8 bases; unmatched junction bases: 13. CDR3: CASSSQPGQGREKLFF. The CDR3 region has the DNA TGTGCCAGCAGTAGCCAGCCGGGACAGGGACGGGAAAAACTGTTTTTT.

Comments on this clone: Other DNA sequences in this specimen translate into the identical CDR3. V and J are TRBV9 and TRBJ2-4; D is uncertain. Per the germline V gene, CDR1 is SGDLS and CDR2 is YYNGEE. The CDR3 runs 14 residues. Trimming shortened V by 2 bases and J by 0 bases, and 6 bases separated the two germline ends. The CDR3: CASSVGGAKNIQYF. As DNA, the CDR3 is TGTGCCAGCAGCGTTGGCGGAGCCAAAAACATTCAGTACTTC.

The gene calls are TRBV6-1 and TRBJ2-2; 12 nucleotides match TRBD1. Looked up from germline, CDR1 is MNHNS and CDR2 is SASEGT. V lost 10 bases to trimming and J lost 5 bases; unmatched junction nucleotides: 5. The CDR3 length is 14 residues. This chain's CDR3 is CATGTGGFTGELFF. The CDR3 DNA reads TGTGCCACCGGGACAGGGGGCTTTACCGGGGAGCTGTTTTTT.

This clone occurred once. This chain links TRBV19 with TRBJ2-7, with a tentative D call TRBD2 (6 bases). Trimming pared 3 bases from V and 3 bases from J, leaving 12 bases between. CDR3 length equals 14 residues. Germline loops: CDR1 LNHDA, CDR2 SQIVND (reference sequence). For the CDR3, the DNA is TGTGCCAGTAGTATGGGGGGAGCCTTCTACGAGCAGTACTTC. Its translation is CASSMGGAFYEQYF. The complete variable domain, with remaining parts taken from reference TRBV19 and TRBJ2-7, reads DGGITQSPKYLFRKEGQNVTLSCEQNLNHDAMYWYRQDPGQGLRLIYYSQIVNDFQKGDIAEGYSVSREKKESFPLTVTSAQKNPTAFYLCASSMGGAFYEQYFGPGTRLTVT.

This clone was recorded only once. The V and J genes are TRBV7-2 and TRBJ2-5; TRBD2 agrees at 11 bases. The CDR3 has 15 amino acids. Germline lookup yields CDR1 SGHTA and CDR2 FQGNSA. V lost 6 bases, J lost 7 bases, and 10 bases stayed unmatched. The CDR3: CASRPTSGATRTQYF. CDR3 DNA: TGTGCCAGCAGACCGACTAGCGGGGCGACTCGGACCCAGTACTTC.

This clone occurred a few times. This chain joins TRBV4-1 and TRBJ1-1, with D possibly being TRBD1 (5 bases). The CDR3 covers 15 residues. V dropped 4 bases and J dropped 1 base, with 13 bases sitting between them. Germline loops: CDR1 MGHRA, CDR2 YSYEKL. Here the CDR3 reads CASSLRTLGNTEAFF. For the CDR3, the DNA is TGCGCCAGCAGCCTCAGGACACTGGGGAACACTGAAGCTTTCTTT.

The rearrangement joins TRBV7-8 to TRBJ2-1; D may be TRBD2 (5 bases). The CDR3 length is 14 residues. CDR1 and CDR2 from the germline V gene are SGHVS and FQNEAQ. V lost 3 bases to trimming and J lost 1 base, with 7 bases between them. The chain's CDR3 is CASSFRTSYNEQFF. The CDR3 coding sequence is TGTGCCAGCAGCTTCCGGACTTCCTACAATGAGCAGTTCTTC.

J is TRBJ2-5 and V is TRBV25-1; TRBD1 agrees at 11 bases. With 6 bases clipped from V and 2 bases from J, the junction kept 11 bases outside the gene matches. CDR3 length: 17 residues. Germline loops: CDR1 MGHDK, CDR2 SYGVNS. The CDR3 nucleotides are TGTGCCAGCAGCCTGCGTACCGGGACAGGGGGTCAAGAGACCCAGTACTTC. Amino acid sequence: CASSLRTGTGGQETQYF.

The chain has TRBV5-5 and TRBJ2-1, with a tentative D call TRBD1 (5 bases). V lost 7 bases, J lost 6 bases, and 8 bases lay in between. Germline CDR1 SGHKS, CDR2 YYEKEE (reference sequence). The CDR3 is 11 amino acids. The chain's CDR3 is CASGAANEQFF. CDR3 bases: TGTGCCAGCGGGGCGGCCAATGAGCAGTTCTTC.

This clone was seen just once. The gene calls are TRBV6-1 and TRBJ1-5, with D perhaps matching TRBD1 (6 bases). V was trimmed by 1 base and J by 7 bases, leaving 14 bases between them. The CDR3 consists of 15 residues. The germline V gene has CDR1 MNHNS and CDR2 SASEGT. This CDR3 reads CASSEVGGARQPQHF. CDR3 sequence (DNA): TGTGCCAGCAGTGAAGTAGGGGGGGCTCGGCAGCCCCAGCATTTT.

The chain joins TRBV2 to TRBJ2-7; TRBD1 might be the D (6 bases). Trimming left V 6 bases short and J 1 base short, with 13 bases between. Per germline, CDR1 SNHLY and CDR2 FYNNEI. The CDR3 totals 14 residues. CDR3 region: CASRPGHGSYEQYF. The CDR3 coding sequence is TGTGCCAGCAGGCCGGGACATGGATCCTACGAGCAGTACTTC.

This chain links TRBV27 with TRBJ1-6; perhaps TRBD1 as D (6 bases). Germline CDR1 reads MNHEY; CDR2 reads SMNVEV (reference sequence). The length of the CDR3 is 13 residues. Trimming took 6 bases from V and 14 from J, leaving 17 bases between them. The CDR3 sequence: CASSRPGHTALHF. CDR3 DNA: TGTGCCAGCAGCCGTCCGGGACATACAGCCCTCCACTTT.

This clone has more than one count but fewer than ten. The chain links TRBV5-6 to TRBJ2-2; 7 bases fit TRBD1. From germline, CDR1 is SGHDT and CDR2 YYEEEE. The CDR3 totals 14 residues. V lost 3 bases to trimming and J lost 7 bases; unmatched junction nucleotides: 6. The CDR3 loop is CASSSPQGVGELFF. The CDR3, as DNA: TGTGCCAGCAGCTCACCCCAGGGGGTCGGGGAGCTGTTTTTT.

This clone came up a few times. The chain combines TRBV5-1 with TRBJ1-1; maybe TRBD1 (6 bases). The CDR3 totals 15 residues. Germline CDR1 is SGHRS and CDR2 is YFSETQ. V was clipped by 2 bases and J by 6 bases, with 17 bases between them. For the CDR3, the DNA is TGCGCCAGCAGCTTCCTACAGGGCGGTTGGGCTGAAGCTTTCTTT. Amino acid sequence: CASSFLQGGWAEAFF.

V is TRBV6-6 and J is TRBJ1-3, with D possibly matching TRBD1 (6 bases). The CDR3 extends over 15 amino acids. V lost 7 bases to trimming and J lost 2 bases, with 15 bases between them. The germline gives CDR1 MNHNY, CDR2 SVGAGI (reference sequence). CDR3 nucleotides: TGTGCCAGCACAGCGCAGGGGACTACTGGAAACACCATATATTTT. Translating it yields CASTAQGTTGNTIYF.

The chain employs TRBV6-1 and TRBJ2-1; 11 bases fit TRBD1. Germline V gene sequence: CDR1 MNHNS, CDR2 SASEGT. V shed 6 bases, J shed 5 bases, and the junction held 6 bases outside the gene matches. This CDR3 comprises 15 residues. CDR3 sequence (DNA): TGTGCCAGCAGCGAGGGACAGGGGGTCCACAATGAGCAGTTCTTC. It specifies CASSEGQGVHNEQFF.